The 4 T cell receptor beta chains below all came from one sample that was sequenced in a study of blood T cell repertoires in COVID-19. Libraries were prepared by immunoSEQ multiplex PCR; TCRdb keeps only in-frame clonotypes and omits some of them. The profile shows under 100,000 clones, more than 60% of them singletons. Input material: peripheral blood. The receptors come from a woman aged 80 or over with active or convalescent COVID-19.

The CDR3 reads CASSSQGGGANEKLFF. The CDR3, as DNA: TGTGCCAGCTCATCACAGGGAGGGGGAGCTAATGAAAAACTGTTTTTT. The rearrangement joins TRBV18 to TRBJ1-4; maybe TRBD1 (6 bases). Looked up from germline, CDR1 is KGHSH and CDR2 is LQKENI. This CDR3 region has 16 residues. V gave up 5 bases and J gave up 3 bases, with 16 bases separating them.

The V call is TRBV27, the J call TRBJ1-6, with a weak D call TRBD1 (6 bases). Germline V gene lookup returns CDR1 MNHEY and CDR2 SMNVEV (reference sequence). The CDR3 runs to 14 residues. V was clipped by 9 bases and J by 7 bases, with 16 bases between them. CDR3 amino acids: CASQTGIGNSPLHF. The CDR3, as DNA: TGTGCCAGTCAAACAGGGATAGGGAATTCACCCCTCCACTTT.

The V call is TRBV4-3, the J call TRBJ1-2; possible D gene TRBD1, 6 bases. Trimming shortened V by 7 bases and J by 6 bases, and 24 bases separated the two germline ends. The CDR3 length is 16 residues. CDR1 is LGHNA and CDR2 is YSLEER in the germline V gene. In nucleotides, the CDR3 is TGCGCCAGCACCAAAAGGACAGTGGACTTCATGGATGGCTACACCTTC. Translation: CASTKRTVDFMDGYTF.

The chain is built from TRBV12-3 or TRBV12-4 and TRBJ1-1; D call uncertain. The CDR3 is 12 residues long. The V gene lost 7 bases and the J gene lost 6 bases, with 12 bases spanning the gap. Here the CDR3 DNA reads TGTGCCAGCACCTTTTCTGAGTCTGAAGCTTTCTTT. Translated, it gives CASTFSESEAFF.